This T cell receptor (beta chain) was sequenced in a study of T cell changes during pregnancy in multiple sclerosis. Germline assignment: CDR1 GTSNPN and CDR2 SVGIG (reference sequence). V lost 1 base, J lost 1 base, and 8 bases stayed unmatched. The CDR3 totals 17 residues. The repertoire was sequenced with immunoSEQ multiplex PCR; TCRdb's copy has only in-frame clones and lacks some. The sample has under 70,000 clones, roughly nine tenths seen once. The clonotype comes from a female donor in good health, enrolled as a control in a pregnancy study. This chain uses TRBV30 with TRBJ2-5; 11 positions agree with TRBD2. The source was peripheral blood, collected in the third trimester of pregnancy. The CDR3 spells CAWSGLAGGWIQETQYF. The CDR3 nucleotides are TGTGCCTGGAGTGGGTTAGCGGGGGGGTGGATCCAAGAGACCCAGTACTTC. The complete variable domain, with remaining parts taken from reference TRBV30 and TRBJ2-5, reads SQTIHQWPATLVQPVGSPLSLECTVEGTSNPNLYWYRQAAGRGLQLLFYSVGIGQISSEVPQNLSASRPQDRQFILSSKKLLLSDSGFYLCAWSGLAGGWIQETQYFGPGTRLLVL.